This T cell receptor (beta chain) is from a study of PD-L1 blockade in urothelial cancer (TCRdb year 2017). A note on the overall study: Therapy was started at some point between 2014 and 2016 for all patients, and atezolizumab 1,200 mg was administered intravenously every 3 weeks. Durable clinical benefit meant progression-free survival longer than 6 months, and TCR features were also tested against progression-free and overall survival. Pretreatment tumor samples, along with matched peripheral blood serially collected before and after atezolizumab treatment, were subjected to TCR sequencing. Whole exome sequencing and RNA sequencing of pretreatment tumors were performed alongside TCR sequencing in the same patients. Several patients reached durable clinical benefit, while some 20 patients did not. Blood samples yielded a median of around 150,000 T cells and roughly 83,000 unique TCRs, with median clonality around 0.083. About nine tenths of the roughly 29 patients were identified as males with urothelial cancer of bladder origin, and a prior smoking history was reported by 18 of 29 patients. Pretreatment blood TCR-seq was available for about 27 patients, at least one posttreatment blood collection was obtained for around 25 patients, and tumor TCR-seq was available for around 25 patients. Patients had an ECOG performance status of 0 or 1 and had received between 0 and 3 prior chemotherapy regimens. Somatic, immune and clinical correlates of response to PD-L1 blockade with atezolizumab in urothelial cancer were the focus of an exploratory multi-omic analysis. Blood samples were analyzed at two time points: 3 weeks after treatment start (second dose) and 6 weeks after treatment start.

The cohort included 25 to 30 patients with locally advanced or metastatic urothelial carcinoma who were treated at Memorial Sloan Kettering on a trial protocol. Peripheral blood mononuclear cells were collected pretreatment and during treatment, with between 1 and 8 total time points obtained per patient. The Qiagen DNeasy Blood extraction kit was used to purify genomic DNA from total PBMCs and from tumor samples. PBMCs were collected pretreatment and during treatment and were isolated and stored as previously described. Of note for this clone: Its antigen is not yet known. It has no much larger one-base neighbor in the sample; base qualities were not kept.

Each PCR received spiked-in synthetic TCR analog templates so that absolute template abundance could be estimated from read counts. The immunoSEQ assay was used to amplify TCRbeta CDR3 regions from genomic DNA with bias-controlled V and J gene primers. Rearranged TCRbeta segments were sequenced at approximately 20X coverage. Processing in the source paper ran as follows. Sequencing errors were corrected by clustering, and CDR3s were annotated against IMGT so that V, D and J genes could be assigned. Downstream analyses used only productive TCRbeta rearrangements, leaving out any out-of-frame or stop-codon sequences. To compute clonality, Shannon entropy was normalized by the log of the number of unique productive sequences and then subtracted from one. Fisher's exact test with Benjamini-Hochberg correction, at a threshold of adjusted p below 0.01, was used to find clones that differed between time points or between blood and tumor. TCRdb limited this immuneACCESS table to in-frame rearrangements with V and J called. A share of clones is missing; checked studies link under half to unresolved V genes, and the rest is unexplained. The D gene and trimming were derived from the DNA, and the V and J assignments and clone size from that table. The sample has 40,000 to 55,000 clones on record, approximately 84% of them singletons. The leading ten clones occupy 5% to 7.5% of the sample.

General study outcomes and caveats: At 3 weeks after the start of treatment, tumor-associated TCR clones in peripheral blood had expanded more in patients with durable benefit (n ≈ 24, p = 0.022). Improved progression-free and overall survival was found to be associated with pretreatment peripheral blood TCR clonality below the median. Because the sample size was small (n ≈ 31) and many of the analyses were exploratory, the results are meant to be hypothesis-generating.

The sequence was collected from a man aged 35 to 55 with urothelial cancer. This material consisted of PBMCs, taken around atezolizumab (anti-PD-L1) treatment.

CDR3 sequence: CASSLVRAGEQFF. The sequenced DNA: TGTGCCAGCAGCTTAGTTCGAGCGGGAGAGCAGTTCTTC. The V gene is TRBV11-1 and the J gene is TRBJ2-1; 7 middle bases align to TRBD2. The CDR1 and CDR2 encoded by the germline V gene (reference sequence) are SGHAT and FQDESV. Ends trimmed: V by 1 base, J by 10 bases; bases unmatched to a gene: 4. Including cysteine and phenylalanine, the CDR3 has 13 amino acids. Only the CDR3 region is kept as DNA, spanning 39 bases read in frame from base 1.